Listed here are 11 T cell receptor beta chains from one sample, sequenced in a study of regulatory T cells in long-lasting Graves disease. Time point indicated: persistent/refractory GD, antithyroid drugs over 5 years with positive TRAb. Scientists built the TCR library using RNA that was extracted from PBMCs. In building TCR beta libraries, iRepertoire HTBI primers were used together with Arm-PCR of CDR3 regions. One entry per CDR3 protein, called by TCRdb with MiXCR from the multiplex PCR reads. The sample lists 250,000 to 300,000 distinct CDR3 sequences, 22% seen once, with approximately 60% in the top ten. The sequences come from peripheral blood mononuclear cells (PBMCs), collected when the disease was refractory, from a patient treated with antithyroid drugs. These receptors came from a female donor with Graves disease.

This clonotype has a count of ten or more. The chain carries TRBV11-2 and TRBJ2-2, with 8 bases fitting TRBD1. The CDR3 is 16 amino acids. Per germline, CDR1 SGHAT and CDR2 FQNNGV. V lost 3 bases, J lost 1 base, and 4 bases stayed unmatched. The CDR3 loop reads CASSFTGTGNTGELFF. The CDR3 DNA is TGTGCCAGCAGCTTTACTGGGACAGGGAACACCGGGGAGCTGTTTTTT. Full variable domain (remainder filled in from reference TRBV11-2 and TRBJ2-2): EAGVAQSPRYKIIEKRQSVAFWCNPISGHATLYWYQQILGQGPKLLIQFQNNGVVDDSQLPKDRFSAERLKGVDSTLKIQPAKLEDSAVYLCASSFTGTGNTGELFFGEGSRLTVL.

The V gene is TRBV30, the J gene TRBJ2-1; possibly TRBD1 for D (5 bases). Deletions cut 2 bases from V and 6 bases from J, with 14 bases between. CDR1 is GTSNPN, CDR2 SVGIG, per germline (reference sequence). The CDR3 sequence is 14 residues long. In DNA, the CDR3 is TGTGCCTGGAGTCCAGGGTGGGCATCCAATGAGCAGTTCTTC. Residues: CAWSPGWASNEQFF.

The chain joins TRBV30 to TRBJ2-7, with 8 bases lining up with TRBD2. V gave up 3 bases and J gave up 2 bases; unmatched junction bases: 3. The germline gives CDR1 GTSNPN, CDR2 SVGIG (reference sequence). CDR3 size: 13 residues. The CDR3 spells CAWSPGLAYEQYF. Here the CDR3 DNA reads TGTGCCTGGAGCCCGGGACTAGCCTACGAGCAGTACTTC.

This clonotype was seen repeatedly, ten times or more. The chain has TRBV20-1 and TRBJ2-7; the D gene is possibly TRBD2 (6 bases). CDR3 length: 14 amino acids. Germline V CDR1 and CDR2: DFQATT, SNEGSKA (reference sequence). The V end was cut by 3 bases, the J end by 4 bases, with 16 bases between. The CDR3 here is CSASPDYQEYEQYF. CDR3 bases: TGCAGTGCTAGTCCGGACTACCAGGAGTACGAGCAGTACTTC.

A few counts support this clonotype. This CDR3 is CASSQANGDNYGYTF. CDR3 nucleotide sequence: TGTGCCAGCAGCCAAGCTAATGGGGATAACTATGGCTACACCTTC. The chain couples TRBV4-2 to TRBJ1-2; D is unclear. In germline, CDR1 is LGHNA, CDR2 YNFKEQ. Trimming removed 1 base from V and 1 base from J, with 10 bases in between. The CDR3 runs 15 residues.

This clonotype has more than one count but fewer than ten. The chain combines TRBV18 with TRBJ2-2; D call uncertain. The CDR3 consists of 11 residues. Germline lookup yields CDR1 KGHSH and CDR2 LQKENI. V gave up 3 bases and J gave up 5 bases, with 1 base separating them. As DNA, the CDR3 is TGTGCCAGCTCACCTACCGGGGAGCTGTTTTTT. This codes for CASSPTGELFF. The whole variable domain, filled in from reference TRBV18 and TRBJ2-2, reads NAGVMQNPRHLVRRRGQEARLRCSPMKGHSHVYWYRQLPEEGLKFMVYLQKENIIDESGMPKERFSAEFPKEGPSILRIQQVVRGDSAAYFCASSPTGELFFGEGSRLTVL.

Regarding this clonotype: This may stem from a read error, because a much larger clone lies one nucleotide away. The final CDR3 position lacks the conserved phenylalanine or tryptophan, pointing to a likely read error. The rearrangement links TRBV5-5 to TRBJ2-5; D ambiguous. The CDR3 is 13 residues long. Trimming left V 2 bases short and J 3 bases short, with 8 bases between. Per the germline V gene, CDR1 is SGHKS and CDR2 is YYEKEE (reference sequence). CDR3 in DNA: TGTGCCAGCAGCTTATTTAGGGAAGAGACCCAGTACCTC. Protein sequence: CASSLFREETQYL.

This clonotype has at least ten counts. The chain carries TRBV6-5 and TRBJ1-5, with TRBD1 as a possible D gene (6 bases). Trimming took 4 bases from V and 7 from J, leaving 17 bases between them. Germline CDR1 is MNHEY and CDR2 is SVGAGI. The CDR3 length is 15 residues. CDR3 loop: CASSSSVGGQQPQHF. CDR3 bases: TGTGCCAGCAGTTCTTCCGTGGGGGGCCAGCAGCCCCAGCATTTT.

This clonotype was seen a few times. The chain employs TRBV29-1 and TRBJ1-1, with TRBD1 as a possible D gene (5 bases). Per the germline V gene, CDR1 is SQVTM and CDR2 is ANQGSEA. The CDR3 length is 14 residues. The V end was cut by 4 bases, the J end by 10 bases, with 22 bases between. The CDR3 nucleotides read TGCAGCGTTGTTTTTGAGTTGGGACGCAGTATAGCTTTCTTT. The encoded protein is CSVVFELGRSIAFF.

This clonotype showed up just a few times. The chain carries TRBV6-1 and TRBJ1-2; TRBD1 might be the D (6 bases). Germline V gene lookup returns CDR1 MNHNS and CDR2 SASEGT. V lost 11 bases, J lost 4 bases, and 17 bases lay in between. This CDR3 has 13 residues. The CDR3 loop is CACHTQGFYGYTF. The CDR3 DNA sequence: TGTGCCTGCCACACACAGGGATTCTATGGCTACACCTTC.

In this sample, this clonotype turned up a few times. The chain uses TRBV14 and TRBJ1-3, with a tentative D call TRBD1 (5 bases). The V end was cut by 1 base, the J end by 5 bases, with 15 bases between. Germline values: CDR1 SGHDN, CDR2 FVKESK. This CDR3 contains 16 residues. CDR3 coding DNA: TGTGCCAGCAGCCAAGGGCCGGGAGTGGGGCGAAACACCATATATTTT. Encoded protein: CASSQGPGVGRNTIYF.